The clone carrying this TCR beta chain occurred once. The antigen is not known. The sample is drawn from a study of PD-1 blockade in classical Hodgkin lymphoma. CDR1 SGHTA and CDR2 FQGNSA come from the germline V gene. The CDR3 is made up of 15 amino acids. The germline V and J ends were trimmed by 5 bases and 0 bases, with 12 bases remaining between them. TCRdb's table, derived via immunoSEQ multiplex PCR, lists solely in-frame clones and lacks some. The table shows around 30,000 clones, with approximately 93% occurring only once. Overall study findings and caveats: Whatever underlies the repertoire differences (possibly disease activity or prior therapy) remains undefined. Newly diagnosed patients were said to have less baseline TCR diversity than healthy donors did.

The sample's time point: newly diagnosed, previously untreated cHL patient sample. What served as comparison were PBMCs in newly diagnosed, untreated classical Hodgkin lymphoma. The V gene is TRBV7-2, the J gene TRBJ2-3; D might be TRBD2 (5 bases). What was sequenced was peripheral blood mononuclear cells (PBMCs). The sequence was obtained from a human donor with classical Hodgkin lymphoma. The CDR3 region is CASSAPRGSTDTQYF. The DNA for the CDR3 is TGTGCCAGCAGCGCCCCCCGGGGTAGCACAGATACGCAGTATTTT.